Here is one TCR beta chain with its context. This clonotype is termed medium-sized (0.01 to 0.1%). No cognate antigen has been identified for it. No qualities accompany the bases; no much larger clone lies one base away. The intended sense of this specimen's time point label: blood at routine non-recurrence follow-up after resection. For TCR sequencing, whole RNA was extracted from tumor and nontumor lung tissue, or from cryopreserved PBMC samples, and no cell sorting was done. Only patients with enough RNA available from two or more tumor regions were chosen for TCR sequencing. The data are from a study of spatial heterogeneity in lung cancer (dated by TCRdb to the late 2010s). Turning to the overall study: The donors were some 72 patients from the lung TRACERx cohort who had early-stage, untreated non-small cell lung cancer. Follow-up PBMC samples were sequenced whenever the samples were available, and the median time to follow-up was 2 to 3 years after resection. More beta-chain than alpha-chain transcripts were consistently detected, likely reflecting higher beta-chain transcript abundance. In the raw uncorrected reads, each unique combination of TCR and UMI appeared more than ten times on average. In non-small cell lung cancer, the study quantitatively compared TCR alpha and beta repertoires across several tumor regions, matched nontumor lung, and blood. Nonsynonymous mutation counts, determined by whole-exome sequencing of tumor tissue, were related to features of the TCR repertoire. Both alpha and beta chains were TCR-sequenced in 200 to 250 tumor regions, 64 matched nontumor lung samples and more than 50 PBMC samples obtained at surgery. Paper-wide results and their limitations: Ubiquitous expanded tumor TCRs were found in blood more often at tumor resection than at routine follow-up. Additional single-cell paired TCR alpha and beta sequencing was considered necessary to confirm, at a functional level, the hypothesis that regional TCRs recognize regional mutations. Comparisons of baseline and follow-up blood repertoires included only approximately 14 patients.

V loses 7 bases of germline sequence and J loses 2 bases, and the interval between the two ends is 16 bases. From a lookup of the germline V gene, CDR1 and CDR2 are SQVTM and ANQGSEA. Its CDR3 holds 14 amino acids, cysteine through phenylalanine. Only CDR3 DNA is held: 42 bases, read in frame from base 1. Library prep was done by 5' RACE. Reads for this sample came from a NextSeq 500. The TCR library protocol attached a unique molecular identifier to each TCR cDNA molecule to allow correction of PCR and sequencing errors. On the study's bioinformatics: TCR identification, UMI-based error correction and CDR3 extraction were all carried out with Decombinator tools. TCRs above a frequency of 2 per 1,000, corresponding to the top 1% of the tumor frequency distribution, were defined as expanded. Renyi diversity was computed with the R vegan package after each repertoire had been subsampled 100 times to 5,000 TCRs. To build CDR3 similarity networks, amino acid triplet string-kernel similarity was used, and CDR3s were connected when their pairwise similarity was above 0.82. TCRdb's own reprocessing of the public reads used fastp at Q25 and MiXCR and kept productive beta chains. Every CDR3 protein is listed once, alongside the most common genes and DNA of its rows. The V and J calls here are based on TCRdb, not the publication. This sample gives 4,000 to 5,000 distinct CDR3 sequences in total; 20% to 30% of them show up just once. The ten largest clones add up to approximately 5.4% of the sample.

The chain links TRBV29-1 with TRBJ2-3; TRBD2 might be the D gene, on 5 matching bases. The clonotype was recovered from a male donor with early-stage non-small cell lung cancer. Sequences were derived from PBMCs, sampled at follow-up. This receptor has the CDR3 CSGHPWGATDTQYF. The DNA sequence follows: TGCAGCGGGCACCCATGGGGAGCCACAGATACGCAGTATTTT.